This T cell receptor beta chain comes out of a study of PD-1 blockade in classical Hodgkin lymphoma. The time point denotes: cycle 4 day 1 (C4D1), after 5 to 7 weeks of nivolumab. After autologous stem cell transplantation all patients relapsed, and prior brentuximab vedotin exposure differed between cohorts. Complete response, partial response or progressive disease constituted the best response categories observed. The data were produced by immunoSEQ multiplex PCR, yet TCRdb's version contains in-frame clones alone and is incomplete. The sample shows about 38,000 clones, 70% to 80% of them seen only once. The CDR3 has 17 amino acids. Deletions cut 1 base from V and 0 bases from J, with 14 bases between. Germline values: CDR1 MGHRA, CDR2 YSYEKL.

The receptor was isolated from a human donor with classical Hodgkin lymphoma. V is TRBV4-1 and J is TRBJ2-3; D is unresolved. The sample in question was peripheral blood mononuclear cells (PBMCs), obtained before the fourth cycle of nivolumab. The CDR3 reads CASSQGSWLNSTDTQYF. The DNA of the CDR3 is TGCGCCAGCAGCCAAGGTTCATGGCTGAATAGCACAGATACGCAGTATTTT.